A selection of T cell receptor beta chains follows, all from one sample in a study of blood T cell repertoires in COVID-19. Libraries were prepared by immunoSEQ multiplex PCR; TCRdb keeps only in-frame clonotypes and omits some of them. The data hold around 46,000 clones, with approximately 86% observed a single time. Sequencing was done on a sample of peripheral blood. These TCRs come from a man aged 55 to 69 with active or convalescent COVID-19. Each CDR3 is given with its conserved first and last residue. Each record gives: CDR3 DNA, CDR3 protein, clone size, J gene, V gene, D gene. D genes are given only for firm matches. Expanded clones are given a class, and other clones once, few, many or no size at all.

CDR3nt: TGCGCCAGCCACCTAACAGGCTCTGGAAACACCATATATTTT; CDR3aa: CASHLTGSGNTIYF; abundance: .; j_gene: TRBJ1-3; v_gene: TRBV5-1; d_gene: .
CDR3nt: TGTGCCAGCAGCCAAGACAGGTTTTCCTACGAGCAGTACTTC; CDR3aa: CASSQDRFSYEQYF; abundance: few; j_gene: TRBJ2-7; v_gene: TRBV4-2; d_gene: .
CDR3nt: TGTGCCAGCAGCCCCCAAAGGACAGGGGGCAGCTATGGCTACACCTTC; CDR3aa: CASSPQRTGGSYGYTF; abundance: .; j_gene: TRBJ1-2; v_gene: TRBV7-2; d_gene: TRBD1
CDR3nt: TGTGCCAGCTCACCACGGACAGTATTGAACACCGGGGAGCTGTTTTTT; CDR3aa: CASSPRTVLNTGELFF; abundance: once; j_gene: TRBJ2-2; v_gene: TRBV18; d_gene: .
CDR3nt: TGCGCCAGCAGCTTGTTGGGGGCGAGGCTGAACACTGAAGCTTTCTTT; CDR3aa: CASSLLGARLNTEAFF; abundance: .; j_gene: TRBJ1-1; v_gene: TRBV5-1; d_gene: .
CDR3nt: TGCAGCTTCCGGGGAGCGGGGGGGCTCTACGAGCAGTACTTC; CDR3aa: CSFRGAGGLYEQYF; abundance: .; j_gene: TRBJ2-7; v_gene: TRBV29-1; d_gene: TRBD2
CDR3nt: TGCGCCAGCAGTGAGTCGGGGGGACTCACAGATACGCAGTATTTT; CDR3aa: CASSESGGLTDTQYF; abundance: .; j_gene: TRBJ2-3; v_gene: TRBV10-2; d_gene: .
CDR3nt: TGTGCCAGCAGAGAAAGACAGGGGGCCTATAATTCACCCCTCCACTTT; CDR3aa: CASRERQGAYNSPLHF; abundance: .; j_gene: TRBJ1-6; v_gene: TRBV2; d_gene: TRBD1
CDR3nt: TGTGCCAGCAGTGAGGGGACAGACCTGAACACTGAAGCTTTCTTT; CDR3aa: CASSEGTDLNTEAFF; abundance: .; j_gene: TRBJ1-1; v_gene: TRBV2; d_gene: TRBD1
CDR3nt: TGTGCCACCGGGCGAAGGACATCTACACTCCCTTCTGGGGCCAACGTCCTGACTTTC; CDR3aa: CATGRRTSTLPSGANVLTF; abundance: .; j_gene: TRBJ2-6; v_gene: TRBV27; d_gene: .
CDR3nt: TGCAGTGCGCTAAACCGGGACAACCCTTATTTT; CDR3aa: CSALNRDNPYF; abundance: .; j_gene: TRBJ1-3; v_gene: TRBV20-1; d_gene: .
CDR3nt: TGTGCCAGCAGCTTAGTCAAGACTGTGAACACTGAAGCTTTCTTT; CDR3aa: CASSLVKTVNTEAFF; abundance: once; j_gene: TRBJ1-1; v_gene: TRBV7-8; d_gene: .
CDR3nt: TGTGCCATCAGTTATGACAGGGGGCGAGGCTACACCTTC; CDR3aa: CAISYDRGRGYTF; abundance: .; j_gene: TRBJ1-2; v_gene: TRBV10-3; d_gene: TRBD1
CDR3nt: TGTGCCAGCTCACCAGCCGGACAGAATAATCAGCCCCAGCATTTT; CDR3aa: CASSPAGQNNQPQHF; abundance: few; j_gene: TRBJ1-5; v_gene: TRBV18; d_gene: .
CDR3nt: TGTGCCAGCAGCGTAAACAGTATGAACACTGAAGCTTTCTTT; CDR3aa: CASSVNSMNTEAFF; abundance: once; j_gene: TRBJ1-1; v_gene: TRBV9; d_gene: .
CDR3nt: TGCGCCAGCAGACGATTCGGGGACTACGAGCAGTACTTC; CDR3aa: CASRRFGDYEQYF; abundance: .; j_gene: TRBJ2-7; v_gene: TRBV5-1; d_gene: .
CDR3nt: TGTGCCATCAGTGACCTTGACAGAAGAACCTACGAGCAGTACTTC; CDR3aa: CAISDLDRRTYEQYF; abundance: .; j_gene: TRBJ2-7; v_gene: TRBV10-3; d_gene: .
CDR3nt: TGTGCCAGCAGCCTTACTAGCGGGGGGGCCGATGAGCAGTTCTTC; CDR3aa: CASSLTSGGADEQFF; abundance: .; j_gene: TRBJ2-1; v_gene: TRBV7-6; d_gene: TRBD2
CDR3nt: TGCGCCAGCAGCCAAGATCCTCGCGGGGGGGGATCTCGGAATGAGCAGTTCTTC; CDR3aa: CASSQDPRGGGSRNEQFF; abundance: .; j_gene: TRBJ2-1; v_gene: TRBV4-1; d_gene: TRBD2
CDR3nt: TGTGCCAGCAGGGATCGACTAGTCGGGACCCAGTACTTC; CDR3aa: CASRDRLVGTQYF; abundance: .; j_gene: TRBJ2-5; v_gene: TRBV6-5; d_gene: .
CDR3nt: TGCAGCGTTGATAGGGGTGCCGGGGAGCTGTTTTTT; CDR3aa: CSVDRGAGELFF; abundance: .; j_gene: TRBJ2-2; v_gene: TRBV29-1; d_gene: .
CDR3nt: TGTGCCAGTAGTATGCAACAGGGGAATCAGCCCCAGCATTTT; CDR3aa: CASSMQQGNQPQHF; abundance: .; j_gene: TRBJ1-5; v_gene: TRBV19; d_gene: TRBD1
CDR3nt: TGTGCCATCAGTGAGTCGACGGGAGGGAAAGAGACCCAGTACTTC; CDR3aa: CAISESTGGKETQYF; abundance: .; j_gene: TRBJ2-5; v_gene: TRBV10-3; d_gene: TRBD2
CDR3nt: TGTGCCAGCAGCGTAGTTATGAACACTGAAGCTTTCTTT; CDR3aa: CASSVVMNTEAFF; abundance: once; j_gene: TRBJ1-1; v_gene: TRBV9; d_gene: .
CDR3nt: TGCGCCAGCAGTGACAGCTCCTACGAGCAGTACTTC; CDR3aa: CASSDSSYEQYF; abundance: .; j_gene: TRBJ2-7; v_gene: TRBV10-1; d_gene: .
CDR3nt: TGTGCCAGCAGTCCAGGGTTTAGCAATCAGCCCCAGCATTTT; CDR3aa: CASSPGFSNQPQHF; abundance: .; j_gene: TRBJ1-5; v_gene: TRBV6-5; d_gene: .
CDR3nt: TGTGCCAGTACCTTAGGGGCAGGGGCTCAGCCCCAGCATTTT; CDR3aa: CASTLGAGAQPQHF; abundance: .; j_gene: TRBJ1-5; v_gene: TRBV19; d_gene: .
CDR3nt: TGTGCCAGCAGTTACGAACAGCAGAACACCGGGGAGCTGTTTTTT; CDR3aa: CASSYEQQNTGELFF; abundance: few; j_gene: TRBJ2-2; v_gene: TRBV6-2/TRBV6-3; d_gene: .
CDR3nt: TGTGCCAGCAGGATGGGACAGTACAATGAGCAGTTCTTC; CDR3aa: CASRMGQYNEQFF; abundance: .; j_gene: TRBJ2-1; v_gene: TRBV27; d_gene: TRBD1
CDR3nt: TGTGCCAGCAGCGTACGGGGACAGGGTAGCAATCAGCCCCAGCATTTT; CDR3aa: CASSVRGQGSNQPQHF; abundance: .; j_gene: TRBJ1-5; v_gene: TRBV9; d_gene: TRBD1
CDR3nt: TGTGCCTGGGCCGGGACAGGGACTTACACCTTC; CDR3aa: CAWAGTGTYTF; abundance: .; j_gene: TRBJ1-2; v_gene: TRBV30; d_gene: TRBD1
CDR3nt: TGTGCCAGCAGCTATGAAGCGGGGCCGGGTTACTTC; CDR3aa: CASSYEAGPGYF; abundance: .; j_gene: TRBJ2-5; v_gene: TRBV7-2; d_gene: TRBD2
CDR3nt: TGTGCCAGCAGACCCACCGGGACAGGGAACACTGAAGCTTTCTTT; CDR3aa: CASRPTGTGNTEAFF; abundance: few; j_gene: TRBJ1-1; v_gene: TRBV28; d_gene: TRBD1
CDR3nt: TGTGCCAGCAGCTTAAGACAGGGGTTTTACGAGCAGTACTTC; CDR3aa: CASSLRQGFYEQYF; abundance: .; j_gene: TRBJ2-7; v_gene: TRBV7-6; d_gene: TRBD1
CDR3nt: TGCAGTGCTAGCCAGGGATCCGAGCAGTACTTC; CDR3aa: CSASQGSEQYF; abundance: .; j_gene: TRBJ2-7; v_gene: TRBV20-1; d_gene: .
CDR3nt: TGTGCCAGCAGAAGGGGGCCTGCTAATGAAAAACTGTTTTTT; CDR3aa: CASRRGPANEKLFF; abundance: once; j_gene: TRBJ1-4; v_gene: TRBV11-2; d_gene: TRBD1
CDR3nt: TGCGCCAGCAGCTTGGGACAGGTTGCTGGCGGACGCTATGGCTACACCTTC; CDR3aa: CASSLGQVAGGRYGYTF; abundance: once; j_gene: TRBJ1-2; v_gene: TRBV5-1; d_gene: .
CDR3nt: TGTGCCAGCTCACCGGACAGTACCTACGAGCAGTACTTC; CDR3aa: CASSPDSTYEQYF; abundance: .; j_gene: TRBJ2-7; v_gene: TRBV18; d_gene: .
CDR3nt: TGCGCCAGCAGCCATGATGACCCGGGTCGGAGGACTGAAGCTTTCTTT; CDR3aa: CASSHDDPGRRTEAFF; abundance: .; j_gene: TRBJ1-1; v_gene: TRBV4-1; d_gene: .
CDR3nt: TGTGCCAGCAACGCAGGGACCTACAATGAGCAGTTCTTC; CDR3aa: CASNAGTYNEQFF; abundance: .; j_gene: TRBJ2-1; v_gene: TRBV5-6; d_gene: .
CDR3nt: TGTACCACCAGCAGAGGGGGACAGGGGATATGGGCCGGGGAGCTGTTTTTT; CDR3aa: CTTSRGGQGIWAGELFF; abundance: .; j_gene: TRBJ2-2; v_gene: TRBV15; d_gene: TRBD1